The 25 T cell receptor beta chains presented below share a single source sample, sequenced in a study of T cell repertoires in cytomegalovirus infection (dated by TCRdb to about 2019). These receptors' targets are unknown. This sample was sequenced with an Illumina HiSeq 1500. The raw public data were reprocessed by TCRdb itself: fastp quality trimming at Q25, MiXCR clonotype calling, in-frame beta chains only. Each entry merges the rows of one CDR3 protein and shows their most common DNA and genes. This sample has some 940,000 distinct CDR3 sequences in its table, and around 32% of those were observed once. Clones ranked in the top ten supply over 12% of the sample. What the treatment or condition label conveys for this sample: in vitro stimulation with specific CMV peptide epitopes to enrich CMV-specific T cells. This specimen consisted of cultured CD8+ T cells from PBMCs, obtained from culture after CMV antigen stimulation. Receptor source: a human donor in good health (CMV status not recorded). Some clones in this sample may be carry-over from other donors' samples.

This clonotype occurred many times. The rearrangement joins TRBV7-2 to TRBJ2-3, with D possibly being TRBD2 (5 bases). Germline CDR1 SGHTA, CDR2 FQGNSA. Trimming took 1 base from V and 7 from J, leaving 12 bases between them. The CDR3 is made up of 14 amino acids. In nucleotides, the CDR3 is TGTGCCAGCAGCTTAGGCATCCGGGGTAATACGCAGTATTTT. Translating gives CASSLGIRGNTQYF.

The chain employs TRBV19 and TRBJ1-2; no clear D. V was cut by 2 bases and J by 1 base, with 11 bases left in between. Germline loops: CDR1 LNHDA, CDR2 SQIVND (reference sequence). CDR3 length equals 15 residues. In nucleotides, the CDR3 is TGTGCCAGTAGTATATCCGGGCTCGGTAACTATGGCTACACCTTC. This gives the protein CASSISGLGNYGYTF.

This clonotype was counted a few times. The chain recombines TRBV19 with TRBJ2-1, with 9 positions matching TRBD1. With V trimmed by 5 bases and J by 5 bases, 7 bases remained unmatched. The CDR3 runs 15 residues. Germline CDR1 LNHDA, CDR2 SQIVND (reference sequence). Written as DNA, the CDR3 is TGTGCCAGTAGTTGGTCAGGGACAGGGCACAATGAGCAGTTCTTC. Translated: CASSWSGTGHNEQFF.

This clonotype has more than one count but fewer than ten. The chain recombines TRBV6-5 with TRBJ2-1; weak D call: TRBD2 (6 bases). The CDR3 covers 16 residues. Trimming left V 0 bases short and J 4 bases short, with 13 bases between. Germline V gene lookup returns CDR1 MNHEY and CDR2 SVGAGI. The CDR3 loop reads CASSYSTAGSYNEQFF. The CDR3 bases are TGTGCCAGCAGTTACTCGACGGCGGGATCATACAATGAGCAGTTCTTC.

The genes are TRBV7-6 and TRBJ2-1; 7 bases line up with TRBD2. J gave up 2 bases and V 3 bases, and 7 bases lay outside the gene matches. Germline-derived CDR1 and CDR2 are SGHVS and FNYEAQ. The CDR3 sequence is 16 residues long. CDR3 residues: CASSFQGAGAYNEQFF. DNA for the CDR3: TGTGCCAGCAGCTTCCAAGGGGCGGGGGCCTACAATGAGCAGTTCTTC.

About this clonotype: A single base separates this from a much larger clone, so it may be a read error. The J gene is TRBJ1-1, the V gene TRBV7-4, with 7 nucleotides matching TRBD1. This CDR3 region has 18 residues. CDR1 is SGHVT and CDR2 is SQSDAQ in the germline V gene. CDR3 residues: CACSFPPGQSSMNTEAFF. The CDR3 DNA is TGTGCCTGCAGCTTCCCTCCGGGACAGAGTTCCATGAACACTGAAGCTTTCTTT.

The chain links TRBV2 to TRBJ2-2; D not resolved. The CDR3 runs 12 residues. Germline CDR1 SNHLY, CDR2 FYNNEI. Trimming took off 11 bases at V and 7 bases at J, with 14 bases between the two ends. As DNA, the CDR3 is TGTGCCCCCAAAGGGCGGCGCGGGGAGCTGTTTTTT. Translation: CAPKGRRGELFF.

The gene calls are TRBV27 and TRBJ2-7; a weak D match, TRBD1 (6 bases). Germline loops: CDR1 MNHEY, CDR2 SMNVEV (reference sequence). CDR3 size: 13 residues. Trimming left V 5 bases short and J 4 bases short, with 12 bases between. In nucleotides, the CDR3 is TGTGCCAGCAGTCACTCACAGGGATACGAGCAGTACTTC. It codes for CASSHSQGYEQYF.

This clonotype has more than one count but fewer than ten. The chain combines TRBV7-8 with TRBJ1-2, with 9 positions matching TRBD1. CDR1 and CDR2 (germline): SGHVS, FQNEAQ. V was pared by 4 bases and J by 6 bases, with 9 bases of the junction left unmatched. CDR3 length: 15 residues. The CDR3 nucleotides read TGTGCCAGCAGCTCTACCGGGACAGGGATGAATGGCTACACCTTC. Protein sequence: CASSSTGTGMNGYTF.

This clonotype has at least ten counts. The V call is TRBV7-8, the J call TRBJ2-3; 11 positions match TRBD2. From germline, CDR1 is SGHVS and CDR2 FQNEAQ. Trimming at V came to 3 bases and at J to 4 bases, leaving 6 bases not matched to a gene. The CDR3 has 16 amino acids. The CDR3 reads CASSFLAGGGSDTQYF. CDR3 sequence (DNA): TGTGCCAGCAGCTTTCTAGCGGGGGGCGGCTCAGATACGCAGTATTTT.

This clonotype was seen a few times. This sequence joins TRBV7-9 and TRBJ2-3; unclear D gene. Trimming took 1 base from V and 0 from J, leaving 8 bases between them. CDR3 length equals 15 residues. Germline loops: CDR1 SEHNR, CDR2 FQNEAQ (reference sequence). CDR3 in DNA: TGTGCCAGCAGCTTAGTGTCACTCAGCACAGATACGCAGTATTTT. As protein: CASSLVSLSTDTQYF.

This clonotype was seen at least ten times. The rearrangement links TRBV19 to TRBJ2-1; 11 bases fit TRBD1. CDR3 length equals 16 residues. Germline trimming cut 6 bases from V and 7 bases from J; bases unmatched to any gene: 11. Germline-derived CDR1 and CDR2 are LNHDA and SQIVND (reference sequence). The CDR3 DNA follows: TGTGCCAGTAGAACCACAGGACAGGGGGCGGTTAATGAGCAGTTCTTC. The encoded protein is CASRTTGQGAVNEQFF.

This clonotype turned up a few times. V gene TRBV6-8 combines with J gene TRBJ2-5; 12 nucleotides agree with TRBD2. The length of the CDR3 is 19 residues. In germline, CDR1 is MNHGY, CDR2 SAAAGT. J lost 9 bases, V lost 6 bases, and 23 bases had no gene match. The DNA for the CDR3 is TGTGCCAGCAGGGAGCGGACTAGCGGGGCATCGACCCAAACGCAAGCCCAGTACTTC. It translates to CASRERTSGASTQTQAQYF.

This clonotype was seen a few times. V is TRBV20-1 and J is TRBJ1-2; D remains unclear. Trimming removed 2 bases at V and 0 bases at J, with 7 bases between. CDR3 length: 13 amino acids. Germline CDR1 is DFQATT and CDR2 is SNEGSKA (reference sequence). CDR3 protein: CSARQIANYGYTF. CDR3 DNA: TGCAGTGCTAGACAGATAGCTAACTATGGCTACACCTTC.

This clonotype was counted a few times. The V call is TRBV19, the J call TRBJ1-1; the D is unclear. Germline CDR1 reads LNHDA; CDR2 reads SQIVND (reference sequence). With 8 bases removed from V and 2 bases from J, the gap between germline ends came to 3 bases. The length of the CDR3 is 10 residues. The CDR3 loop reads CASANTEAFF. The CDR3 DNA reads as TGTGCCAGTGCCAACACTGAAGCTTTCTTT.

This clonotype showed up just a few times. The genes are TRBV7-6 and TRBJ2-3; 7 positions agree with TRBD2. From germline, CDR1 is SGHVS and CDR2 FNYEAQ. CDR3 length equals 15 residues. V trimming: 3 bases; J trimming: 5 bases; junction bases outside the gene matches: 8. The CDR3 sequence is CASSFSGTTRDTQYF. Written as DNA, the CDR3 is TGTGCCAGCAGCTTCTCCGGGACTACCAGAGATACGCAGTATTTT.

The chain links TRBV7-9 to TRBJ2-3; D is possibly TRBD1 (6 bases). V was clipped by 5 bases and J by 5 bases, with 14 bases between them. CDR3 length: 14 residues. Germline CDR1 and CDR2: SEHNR and FQNEAQ (reference sequence). DNA for the CDR3: TGTGCCAGCAGCCATCGGGACAAAATAGATACGCAGTATTTT. This codes for CASSHRDKIDTQYF.

The chain joins TRBV9 to TRBJ2-2, with 8 positions matching TRBD2. With V trimmed by 0 bases and J by 8 bases, 12 bases remained unmatched. The CDR3 sequence is 17 residues long. The germline gives CDR1 SGDLS, CDR2 YYNGEE. The CDR3 here is CASSVEGNSGAQGELFF. The CDR3 bases are TGTGCCAGCAGCGTAGAGGGTAATAGCGGGGCACAAGGGGAGCTGTTTTTT. The full variable domain, completed using reference TRBV9 and TRBJ2-2, is DSGVTQTPKHLITATGQRVTLRCSPRSGDLSVYWYQQSLDQGLQFLIQYYNGEERAKGNILERFSAQQFPDLHSELNLSSLELGDSALYFCASSVEGNSGAQGELFFGEGSRLTVL.

This clonotype was observed many times. V and J are TRBV6-1 and TRBJ1-2; D is undetermined. Germline V gene lookup returns CDR1 MNHNS and CDR2 SASEGT. This CDR3 has 12 amino acids. V lost 5 bases to trimming and J lost 5 bases, with 9 bases between them. CDR3 coding DNA: TGTGCCAGCAGTTGGGATTTATATGGCTACACCTTC. As protein: CASSWDLYGYTF.

The sample holds a few counts of this clonotype. The chain links TRBV6-1 to TRBJ1-1; D is possibly TRBD1 (5 bases). V lost 7 bases, J lost 1 base, and 16 bases lay in between. Germline V gene sequence: CDR1 MNHNS, CDR2 SASEGT. The CDR3 extends over 15 amino acids. The CDR3: CASNGRGAWNTEAFF. DNA for the CDR3: TGTGCCAGCAACGGACGAGGGGCATGGAACACTGAAGCTTTCTTT.

This clonotype has at least ten counts. The V gene is TRBV7-8, the J gene TRBJ2-1; perhaps TRBD2 as D (5 bases). The CDR3 runs 16 residues. The germline V gene encodes CDR1 SGHVS and CDR2 FQNEAQ. Between the trimmed V and J ends, which lost 5 bases and 0 bases, there was a span of 14 bases. DNA of the CDR3: TGTGCCAGCAGCCGCACCCGGGGAGCCTCCTACAATGAGCAGTTCTTC. It is translated as CASSRTRGASYNEQFF.

This clonotype was recorded a few times. J is TRBJ2-1 and V is TRBV27; D perhaps matches TRBD1 (8 bases). CDR1 is MNHEY, CDR2 SMNVEV, per germline (reference sequence). There are 14 residues in the CDR3. The V end lost 2 bases, the J end lost 7 bases, and 12 bases lay between the germline ends. This CDR3 reads CASSLTGGVNEQFF. CDR3 nucleotide sequence: TGTGCCAGCAGTTTAACAGGGGGGGTAAATGAGCAGTTCTTC.

This clonotype appeared once. The chain links TRBV6-2 or TRBV6-3 to TRBJ1-1; 7 bases are a match to TRBD1. The CDR3 totals 16 residues. V lost 5 bases, J lost 0 bases, and 9 bases stayed unmatched. CDR1 MNHEY and CDR2 SVGEGT come from the germline V gene. CDR3 nucleotides: TGTGCCAGCAGTCACTACCGGACAGGATTGAACACTGAAGCTTTCTTT. As protein: CASSHYRTGLNTEAFF.

This clonotype was recorded at least ten times. CDR3 amino acids: CASSLYGVNTEAFF. The CDR3 DNA sequence: TGTGCCAGCAGCTTGTACGGGGTGAACACTGAAGCTTTCTTT. V usage is TRBV5-5 and J usage is TRBJ1-1; D not resolved. Germline assignment: CDR1 SGHKS and CDR2 YYEKEE (reference sequence). There are 14 residues in the CDR3. Trimming left V 1 base short and J 0 bases short, with 7 bases between.

V usage is TRBV7-6 and J usage is TRBJ2-1, with D tentatively TRBD1 (6 bases). The CDR3 is made up of 13 amino acids. Germline assignment: CDR1 SGHVS and CDR2 FNYEAQ. Trimming took off 3 bases at V and 7 bases at J, with 10 bases between the two ends. DNA for the CDR3: TGTGCCAGCAGCTTCGAGGGGGTGAATGAGCAGTTCTTC. Its protein product is CASSFEGVNEQFF.